This TCR beta chain was identified in a study of blood T cell repertoires in COVID-19. V was cut by 6 bases and J by 0 bases, with 11 bases left in between. CDR3 length: 14 residues. Germline values: CDR1 MNHEY, CDR2 SVGAGI. TCRdb's copy holds only in-frame clones and misses some; the assay was immunoSEQ multiplex PCR. This sample has approximately 120,000 clones, with roughly 80% found just once. This sequence joins TRBV6-5 and TRBJ1-2, with D uncertain. The sequenced sample was peripheral blood. The clonotype comes from a human donor in a cohort sampled during active or convalescent COVID-19. The CDR3 reads CASRSDEANYGYTF. In nucleotides, the CDR3 is TGTGCCAGCAGGAGCGACGAAGCTAACTATGGCTACACCTTC.